This T cell receptor (beta chain) is from a study of cytotoxic CD8 clonotypes in ibrutinib-treated CLL. General study results and limits: Clonality increased at ibrutinib response, then returned toward baseline at progression.

Sequencing was performed with immunoSEQ multiplex PCR; in TCRdb, only in-frame clones are kept and a portion is missing. The table shows about 160,000 clones, with roughly 80% occurring only once. A remark on this clone: Its antigen is not known.

Between the trimmed V and J ends, which lost 0 bases and 5 bases, there was a span of 12 bases. The germline V gene has CDR1 SGHDT and CDR2 YYEEEE. The CDR3 loop spans 14 amino acids. The chain is built from TRBV5-6 and TRBJ2-7; no definite D call. This receptor was taken from a human donor with chronic lymphocytic leukemia. The specimen was PBMCs, collected after 12 months of ibrutinib treatment. CDR3 loop: CASSLGGPIHEQYF. The CDR3 nucleotides are TGTGCCAGCAGCTTGGGTGGCCCTATACACGAGCAGTACTTC.